This TCR beta chain stems from a study of somatic mutations in cytotoxic T cells in rheumatoid arthritis. Study outcomes and limitations: Multiple comparisons were not accounted for in the slight TRBV07 underrepresentation seen in rheumatoid arthritis patients. Over 20% of CD8+ cells belonged to the largest CD8+ clone in about an eighth of the roughly 65 patients.

Libraries were prepared by immunoSEQ multiplex PCR; TCRdb keeps only in-frame clonotypes and omits some of them. The sample has under 35,000 clones, about 87% seen once. Positive magnetic bead selection, which isolated the CD4+ and CD8+ cells, was followed by a flow cytometry check of purity. The germline V and J ends were trimmed by 4 bases and 11 bases, with 29 bases remaining between them. This CDR3 spans 17 amino acids. Germline V lookup: CDR1 MDHEN, CDR2 SYDVKM. In regard to this clone: Its antigen is currently unknown.

This receptor was identified in an adult with rheumatoid arthritis. The sequencing sample was made of CD8+ T cells sorted from blood. The chain uses TRBV28 and TRBJ2-5; the D gene is possibly TRBD2 (6 bases). The CDR3 DNA follows: TGTGCCAGCAGTTCGGGAAGACGAACGGGGCCTGGCGGGGAGCAGTACTTC. This gives the protein CASSSGRRTGPGGEQYF.